The 22 T cell receptor beta chains below were found in one sample sequenced in a study of CD4 and CD8 cells across lung adenocarcinoma regions listed by TCRdb under 2018. The library was made by PCR. Sequencing relied on a HiSeq X Ten. TCRdb cleaned the public reads at Q25 with fastp, built clones with MiXCR and kept in-frame beta chains. All rows with the same CDR3 protein become a single entry with the most common DNA and genes. For this sample the table gives around 6,800 distinct CDR3 sequences, of which roughly 54% were detected only once. Clones ranked in the top ten supply 42% of the sample. Sequenced sample: CD8+ T cells from the center of a lung tumor. The cell subset or site label on this specimen signifies: tumor center region. The receptors were sampled from a male donor with lung adenocarcinoma. The CD4 and CD8 labels of this study may be unreliable.

Note on this clonotype: Its ends do not fully match the called genes, so a read error is possible. V gene TRBV27 combines with J gene TRBJ2-3, with D possibly TRBD2 on 5 matching bases. The CDR3 spans 14 residues. Per the germline V gene, CDR1 is MNHEY and CDR2 is SMNVEV (reference sequence). The CDR3 loop is CAGSGGRGKDTQYF. The DNA of the CDR3 is TGTGCGGGGAGTGGCGGCCGTGGGAAAGATACGCAGTACTTT.

In its sample, this clonotype was seen a few times. This may arise from a read error, as a much more abundant clone is one base away. V is TRBV27 and J is TRBJ2-3; 9 bases are a match to TRBD2. V shed 3 bases and J 10 bases; nucleotides not matched to a gene: 8. This CDR3 is built from 14 residues. From germline, CDR1 is MNHEY and CDR2 SMNVEV (reference sequence). The CDR3 DNA sequence: TGTGCCAGCAGTTTCGGGCGGGGGGGGGGGGCGCAGTATTTT. This sequence encodes CASSFGRGGGAQYF.

This chain links TRBV6-4 with TRBJ2-2, with 7 positions matching TRBD1. J was trimmed by 3 bases and V by 0 bases; bases with no gene match: 4. Germline CDR1 reads MRHNA; CDR2 reads SNTAGT. The CDR3 consists of 16 residues. The CDR3 loop reads CASSDSRQGDTGELFF. CDR3 DNA sequence: TGTGCCAGCAGTGACTCTAGACAGGGCGACACCGGGGAGCTGTTTTTT.

This clonotype is termed medium-sized. This chain uses TRBV6-5 with TRBJ2-1; 10 positions match TRBD2. The J segment lost 0 bases and the V segment lost 2 bases, leaving 7 bases of the junction unmatched. This CDR3 comprises 18 residues. The germline CDR1 and CDR2 sequences are MNHEY and SVGAGI. CDR3 coding DNA: TGTGCCAGCAGTTACGCCGGGACTAGCGCCTCCTCCTACAATGAGCAGTTCTTC. Encoded protein: CASSYAGTSASSYNEQFF.

Worth noting for this clonotype: This may stem from a read error, because a much larger clone lies one nucleotide away. The rearrangement links TRBV27 to TRBJ2-4, with 10 bases lining up with TRBD1. V lost 0 bases, J lost 13 bases, and 15 bases stayed unmatched. Germline CDR1 and CDR2: MNHEY and SMNVEV (reference sequence). The CDR3 loop spans 17 amino acids. Here the CDR3 reads CASSLSYGTGVRNEQYF. The DNA of the CDR3 is TGTGCCAGCAGTTTATCATACGGGACAGGGGTACGCAATGAGCAGTACTTC.

This clonotype was recorded a few times. The gene calls are TRBV7-2 and TRBJ2-5, with 8 bases identical to TRBD2. V lost 2 bases, J lost 4 bases, and 6 bases stayed unmatched. The CDR3 is 15 amino acids. In germline, CDR1 is SGHTA, CDR2 FQGNSA. CDR3 sequence reads: CASSLNWLAGETQYF. In nucleotides, the CDR3 is TGTGCCAGCAGCTTAAATTGGCTAGCGGGAGAGACCCAGTACTTC.

V usage is TRBV7-6 and J usage is TRBJ2-1, with TRBD1 matching over 7 bases. The J call may be faulty, since TRBJ2-7 better matches the DNA end. This CDR3 region has 14 residues. The V gene's germline CDR1 is SGHVS and CDR2 FNYEAQ. Here the CDR3 DNA reads TGTGCCAGCAGCGTAACCCCGGGACAGAGCGAGCAGTACTTC. This encodes CASSVTPGQSEQYF.

CDR3 in amino acids: CASRGRGAGDTDTQYF. CDR3 coding DNA: TGTGCCAGCAGGGGGCGCGGAGCGGGAGACACAGATACGCAGTACTTC. V usage is TRBV27 and J usage is TRBJ2-3; TRBD2 matches at 8 bases. TRBJ2-7 explains the end of the DNA better; the J call may be wrong. CDR1 and CDR2 from the germline V gene are MNHEY and SMNVEV (reference sequence). This CDR3 comprises 16 residues.

Worth noting for this clonotype: At one of its ends the junction is not consistent with the germline gene, which may arise from a read error. This sequence joins TRBV6-1 and TRBJ2-5; 7 bases align to TRBD1. Germline CDR1 and CDR2: MNHNS and SASEGT. The CDR3 totals 13 residues. The DNA for the CDR3 is TGTGCCAGCAGACCAACAGGGGACAACGTCCTGACCTTC. Translating gives CASRPTGDNVLTF.

The V call is TRBV6-1, the J call TRBJ1-2; a weak D match, TRBD1 (6 bases). Per germline, CDR1 MNHNS and CDR2 SASEGT. The CDR3 runs 13 residues. Trimming took 7 bases from V and 8 from J, leaving 17 bases between them. The CDR3 is CASTLARGGGYTF. The CDR3 nucleotides read TGTGCCAGCACCCTCGCTAGGGGGGGAGGCTACACCTTC.

As to this clonotype: One end of the junction varies from germline; a read error may be responsible. This chain connects TRBV27 to TRBJ2-4; possibly TRBD2 for D (7 bases). CDR1 and CDR2 from the germline V gene are MNHEY and SMNVEV (reference sequence). This CDR3 has 16 residues. This chain's CDR3 is CASSARGAGAKDTQYF. CDR3 sequence (DNA): TGTGCCAGCAGTGCCCGGGGGGCGGGAGCTAAAGATACGCAGTATTTC.

The rearrangement uses TRBV25-1 and TRBJ2-2, with a tentative D call TRBD1 (6 bases). Trimming took off 0 bases at V and 16 bases at J, with 24 bases between the two ends. The germline V gene has CDR1 MGHDK and CDR2 SYGVNS. The CDR3 is 16 residues long. The CDR3 loop is CASSEYDRWNTGAQFF. CDR3 bases: TGTGCCAGCAGTGAATATGACAGGTGGAACACCGGGGCGCAGTTTTTT.

CDR3 loop: CASRTKGGGATDTQYF. CDR3 DNA sequence: TGTGCCAGCAGAACCAAAGGGGGAGGTGCTACAGATACGCAGTATTTT. The V and J genes are TRBV6-1 and TRBJ2-3; D may correspond to TRBD1 or TRBD2 (6 bases each). Trimming removed 6 bases at V and 3 bases at J, with 19 bases between. From germline, CDR1 is MNHNS and CDR2 SASEGT. This CDR3 is built from 16 residues.

This clonotype is labeled medium-sized. The CDR3 region is CASSEAGAGSADTQYF. The CDR3 bases are TGTGCCAGCAGTGAAGCGGGGGCAGGGAGCGCAGATACGCAGTATTTT. This sequence joins TRBV6-1 and TRBJ2-3, with D perhaps matching TRBD1 (6 bases). Trimming pared 0 bases from V and 4 bases from J, leaving 14 bases between. The CDR3 loop spans 16 amino acids. Germline CDR1 reads MNHNS; CDR2 reads SASEGT.

In this sample, this clonotype turned up many times. The chain is built from TRBV6-5 and TRBJ2-4; no clear D gene. The CDR3 covers 14 residues. Germline V gene lookup returns CDR1 MNHEY and CDR2 SVGAGI. V lost 7 bases and J 0 bases, leaving 10 bases between the germline ends. DNA of the CDR3: TGTGCCAGCACCCACCGGGTAGCCAAAAACATTCAGTACTTC. Amino acid sequence: CASTHRVAKNIQYF.

This clonotype was picked up a small number of times. V and J are TRBV7-6 and TRBJ2-1; D gene uncertain. CDR3 length equals 11 residues. V lost 5 bases and J 4 bases, leaving 3 bases between the germline ends. Germline-derived CDR1 and CDR2 are SGHVS and FNYEAQ. CDR3 loop: CASSTYNEQFF. DNA of the CDR3: TGTGCCAGCAGCACTTACAATGAGCAGTTCTTC.

The chain employs TRBV6-2 or TRBV6-3 and TRBJ1-2; D remains ambiguous. Germline V gives CDR1 MNHEY, CDR2 SVGEGT. The V gene lost 8 bases and the J gene lost 8 bases, with 15 bases spanning the gap. The CDR3 runs to 12 residues. The CDR3 DNA reads as TGTGCCAGCGGCGATACCCTAGAGGGCTACACCTTC. As protein: CASGDTLEGYTF.

This clonotype was recorded only once. The chain is built from TRBV6-5 and TRBJ2-3; 8 positions match TRBD1. The CDR3 spans 15 residues. CDR1 and CDR2 from the germline V gene are MNHEY and SVGAGI. V was pared by 4 bases and J by 0 bases, with 3 bases of the junction left unmatched. Written as DNA, the CDR3 is TGTGCCAGCAGTTTTGCAGGGGGCAGCACAGATACGCAGTATTTT. Amino acids: CASSFAGGSTDTQYF.

Notes on this clonotype: The CDR3 carries no conserved terminal phenylalanine or tryptophan, so it likely arises from a read error. V usage is TRBV27 and J usage is TRBJ2-4; the match to TRBD2 covers 11 bases. The end of the DNA aligns better with TRBJ2-1, so the J call may be wrong. The CDR3 covers 15 residues. Germline V gives CDR1 MNHEY, CDR2 SMNVEV (reference sequence). CDR3 nucleotides: TGTGCCAGCAGTTTCCCCGGGACTAGCGGCAATGAGCAGTTCTTG. This encodes CASSFPGTSGNEQFL.

Worth noting for this clonotype: The conserved final phenylalanine or tryptophan is absent from the CDR3, which likely points to a read error. Because the CDR3's place on the DNA is in doubt, the DNA is left out and the CDR3 is given as listed by TCRdb. The chain recombines TRBV27 with TRBJ2-5; TRBD2, as called in the table, went unchecked against the DNA. The CDR3 region is 13 residues in length, termini included. Looked up from germline, CDR1 is MNHEY and CDR2 is SMNVEV (reference sequence). The CDR3: CASRGRGRETQLS.

A few counts support this clonotype. The rearrangement uses TRBV27 and TRBJ1-1; weak D call: TRBD1 (6 bases). CDR3 length: 14 amino acids. Per germline, CDR1 MNHEY and CDR2 SMNVEV (reference sequence). Trimming took off 5 bases at V and 2 bases at J, with 12 bases between the two ends. CDR3 bases: TGTGCCAGCAGTCCAACACAGGGTAACACTGAAGCTTTCTTT. Its translation is CASSPTQGNTEAFF.

The chain recombines TRBV6-1 with TRBJ2-6; perhaps D is TRBD1 or TRBD2 (5 bases each). The V gene's germline CDR1 is MNHNS and CDR2 SASEGT. This CDR3 spans 17 amino acids. Trimming removed 7 bases at V and 18 bases at J, with 34 bases between. The CDR3 DNA follows: TGTGCCAGCACCCTCATGGGGACCTACTCTGGGGCCTACGTGCAGACTTTC. Residues: CASTLMGTYSGAYVQTF.